The entry below gives a single TCR beta chain sequence along with its context. This may arise from a read error, as a much more abundant clone is one base away. The time point is: newly diagnosed GD, antithyroid drugs for less than 3 months. Extracted RNA from PBMCs served as the source of the TCR library. Assembly of TCR beta libraries relied on iRepertoire HTBI primers together with Arm-PCR of CDR3 regions. From the multiplex PCR reads, TCRdb called clonotypes with MiXCR, one entry per CDR3 protein. The top ten hold 10% of the sample, which has about 540,000 distinct CDR3 sequences, 13% seen once. With V trimmed by 7 bases and J by 7 bases, 15 bases remained unmatched. CDR1 is MNHEY, CDR2 SMNVEV, per germline (reference sequence). CDR3 length equals 15 residues. This specimen comes from a study of regulatory T cells in long-lasting Graves disease. These sequences were also reported in another study, on T cells in Graves' hyperthyroidism and ophthalmopathy. That source notes: Uncontrolled infection, other autoimmune disease, pregnancy and lactation each barred patients from inclusion.

This chain connects TRBV27 to TRBJ2-7, with TRBD2 matching 8 bases. Sequencing used peripheral blood mononuclear cells (PBMCs), obtained at new diagnosis, from a patient treated with antithyroid drugs. The source is a man aged 25-40 years with Graves disease. CDR3 residues: CASTPAGDYYNEQYF. For the CDR3, the DNA is TGTGCCAGCACGCCAGCGGGGGACTACTACAATGAGCAGTACTTC.